The entry below gives a single TCR beta chain sequence along with its context. Under the authors' procedure: Quantification of nucleated cells was approximated via reference gene primer amplification. Repertoires were generated with immunoSEQ multiplex PCR, while TCRdb's copy carries only in-frame clones and drops some. The V and J calls and the clone size are those of that table, but D and trimming were determined from the DNA. Among 150,000 or so clones listed, roughly 84% were seen once. The sample is drawn from a study of blood T cell repertoires in COVID-19. As for the study in general: COVID-19 samples collected from the United States, Italy and Spain covered acute and convalescent phases. The analysed material was cDNA or gDNA that came from T cells, B-cell-depleted T cells, or PBMCs.

What was sequenced was peripheral blood. This TCR came from a man between 60 and 75 years old with COVID-19, enrolled during active disease.

This chain's CDR3 is CASSLGSGGRYNSPLHF. CDR3 sequence (DNA): TGTGCCAGCAGCTTGGGCTCAGGGGGCCGATATAATTCACCCCTCCACTTT. V gene TRBV5-6 combines with J gene TRBJ1-6; TRBD1 matches at 8 bases. V trimming: 0 bases; J trimming: 4 bases; junction bases outside the gene matches: 6. CDR3 size: 17 residues. Per the germline V gene, CDR1 is SGHDT and CDR2 is YYEEEE.